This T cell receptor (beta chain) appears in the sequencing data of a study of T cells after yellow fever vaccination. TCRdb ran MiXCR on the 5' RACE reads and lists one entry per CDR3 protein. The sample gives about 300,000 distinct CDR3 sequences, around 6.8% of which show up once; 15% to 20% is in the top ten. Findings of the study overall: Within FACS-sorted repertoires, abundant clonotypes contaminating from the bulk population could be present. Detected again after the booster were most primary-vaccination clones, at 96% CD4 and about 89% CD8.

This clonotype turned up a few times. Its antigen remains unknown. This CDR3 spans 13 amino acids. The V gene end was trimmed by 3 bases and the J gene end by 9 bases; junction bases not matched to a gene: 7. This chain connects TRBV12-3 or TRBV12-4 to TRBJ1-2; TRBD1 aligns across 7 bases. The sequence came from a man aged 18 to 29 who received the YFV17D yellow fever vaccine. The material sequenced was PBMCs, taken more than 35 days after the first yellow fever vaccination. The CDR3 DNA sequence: TGTGCCAGCAGTTTCTCTCGGAGGGGGCGCTACACCTTC. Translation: CASSFSRRGRYTF.